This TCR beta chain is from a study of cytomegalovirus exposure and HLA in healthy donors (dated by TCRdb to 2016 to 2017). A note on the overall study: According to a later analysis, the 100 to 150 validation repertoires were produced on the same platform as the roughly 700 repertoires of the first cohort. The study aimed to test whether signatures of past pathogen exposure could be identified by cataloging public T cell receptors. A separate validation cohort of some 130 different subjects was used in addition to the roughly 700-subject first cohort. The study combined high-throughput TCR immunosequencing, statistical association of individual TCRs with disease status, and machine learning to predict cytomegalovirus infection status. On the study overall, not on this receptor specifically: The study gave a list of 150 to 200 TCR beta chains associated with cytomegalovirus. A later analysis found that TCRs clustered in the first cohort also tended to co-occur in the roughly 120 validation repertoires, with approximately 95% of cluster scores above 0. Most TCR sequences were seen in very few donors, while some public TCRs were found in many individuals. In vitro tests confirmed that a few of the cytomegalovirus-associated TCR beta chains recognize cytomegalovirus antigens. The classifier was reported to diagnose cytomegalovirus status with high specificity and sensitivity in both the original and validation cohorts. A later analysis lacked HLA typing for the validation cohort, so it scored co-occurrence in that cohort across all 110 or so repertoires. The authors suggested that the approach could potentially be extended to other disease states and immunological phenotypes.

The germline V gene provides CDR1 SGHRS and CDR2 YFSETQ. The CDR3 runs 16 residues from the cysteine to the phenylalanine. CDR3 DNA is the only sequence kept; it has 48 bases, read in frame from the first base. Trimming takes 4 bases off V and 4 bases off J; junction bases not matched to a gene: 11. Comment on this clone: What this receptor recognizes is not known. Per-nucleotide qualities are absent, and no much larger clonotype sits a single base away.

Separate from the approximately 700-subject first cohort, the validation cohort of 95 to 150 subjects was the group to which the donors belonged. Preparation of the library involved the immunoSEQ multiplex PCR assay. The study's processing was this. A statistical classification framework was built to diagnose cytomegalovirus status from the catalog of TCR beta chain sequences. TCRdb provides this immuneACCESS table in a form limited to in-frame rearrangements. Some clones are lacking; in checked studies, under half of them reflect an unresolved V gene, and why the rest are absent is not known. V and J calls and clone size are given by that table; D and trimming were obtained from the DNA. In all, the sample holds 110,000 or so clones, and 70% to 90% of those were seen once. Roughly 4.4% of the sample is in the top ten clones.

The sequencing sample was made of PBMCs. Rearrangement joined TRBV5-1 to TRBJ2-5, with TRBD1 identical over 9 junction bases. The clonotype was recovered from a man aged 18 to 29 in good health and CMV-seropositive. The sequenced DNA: TGCGCCAGCAGCCCTACCGGGACAGGGTCTTTAGAGACCCAGTACTTC. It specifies CASSPTGTGSLETQYF. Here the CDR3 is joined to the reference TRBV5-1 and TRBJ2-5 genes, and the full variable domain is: KAGVTQTPRYLIKTRGQQVTLSCSPISGHRSVSWYQQTPGQGLQFLFEYFSETQRNKGNFPGRFSGRQFSNSRSEMNVSTLELGDSALYLCASSPTGTGSLETQYFGPGTRLLVL.